This is a list of T cell receptor beta chains from one sample in a study of T cell changes during pregnancy in multiple sclerosis. Method: immunoSEQ multiplex PCR; TCRdb's copy keeps in-frame clones and lacks some. The sample includes tens of thousands of clones, around 92% of them seen just once. Sequences were derived from peripheral blood, sampled in the third trimester of pregnancy. The origin of the receptors is a female donor in good health, enrolled as a control in a pregnancy study. CDR3s include the opening cysteine and the closing phenylalanine or tryptophan. The D gene is left open where the match is weak. Size is omitted from some rows. Given values are once, few, many or a class for expanded clones.

v_gene,d_gene,j_gene,abundance,CDR3aa,CDR3nt
TRBV6-5,TRBD2,TRBJ2-7,.,CASSYSVGGAPYEQYF,TGTGCCAGCAGTTACTCGGTCGGGGGGGCCCCCTACGAGCAGTACTTC
TRBV9,.,TRBJ1-1,once,CASSATPRHPNTEAFF,TGTGCCAGCAGCGCCACCCCAAGACACCCGAACACTGAAGCTTTCTTT
TRBV19,.,TRBJ1-2,.,CASTLGRTYGRGYTF,TGTGCCAGTACCCTCGGCCGCACTTACGGGAGGGGCTACACCTTC
TRBV18,TRBD1,TRBJ2-3,once,CASSSQQGADTQYF,TGTGCCAGCTCCTCCCAGCAGGGGGCAGATACGCAGTATTTT
TRBV6-5,TRBD1,TRBJ2-1,.,CASRPQGADNEQFF,TGTGCCAGCAGACCACAGGGGGCGGACAATGAGCAGTTCTTC
TRBV29-1,.,TRBJ2-1,.,CSGYRANEQFF,TGCAGCGGCTACAGGGCTAATGAGCAGTTCTTC
TRBV29-1,TRBD2,TRBJ2-3,.,CSVELLAGGINTQYF,TGCAGCGTTGAATTGCTAGCGGGAGGAATAAATACGCAGTATTTT
TRBV28,TRBD2,TRBJ2-6,.,CASKRGGFRGGANVLTF,TGTGCCAGCAAGCGGGGTGGGTTCAGAGGGGGGGCCAACGTCCTGACTTTC
TRBV27,.,TRBJ2-2,.,CASSLLNTGELFF,TGTGCCAGCAGTCTCTTGAACACCGGGGAGCTGTTTTTT
TRBV6-1,TRBD1,TRBJ2-7,.,CASSSIPGTGNEQYF,TGTGCCAGCAGTTCCATCCCCGGGACAGGGAACGAGCAGTACTTC
TRBV15,TRBD1,TRBJ2-7,.,CATSREQGAQEQYF,TGTGCCACCAGCAGAGAGCAGGGGGCGCAGGAGCAGTACTTC
TRBV5-1,.,TRBJ1-2,.,CASSLGTFANYGYTF,TGCGCCAGCAGCTTGGGGACATTTGCTAACTATGGCTACACCTTC
TRBV19,.,TRBJ1-5,.,CASKGRGPQPQHF,TGTGCCAGTAAGGGGAGGGGACCTCAGCCCCAGCATTTT
TRBV18,TRBD1,TRBJ1-2,.,CASSADRGSLADYGYTF,TGTGCCAGCTCAGCCGACAGGGGGTCGTTGGCTGACTATGGCTACACCTTC
TRBV28,TRBD1,TRBJ2-7,.,CASGTGGSGSPYEQYF,TGTGCCAGCGGGACAGGGGGCAGCGGGAGCCCCTACGAGCAGTACTTC
TRBV5-6,TRBD1,TRBJ2-2,.,CASSLDRGVSGELFF,TGTGCCAGCAGCCTGGACAGGGGAGTCTCCGGGGAGCTGTTTTTT
TRBV28,TRBD1,TRBJ1-5,once,CASSIIQGSQPQHF,TGTGCCAGCAGTATAATACAGGGGAGTCAGCCCCAGCATTTT
TRBV27,TRBD1,TRBJ2-7,.,CASRSGTGVNEQYF,TGTGCCAGCAGATCCGGGACAGGGGTTAACGAGCAGTACTTC
TRBV27,.,TRBJ1-2,.,CASSPSGRGGYTF,TGTGCCAGCAGTCCCTCCGGACGGGGTGGCTACACCTTC
TRBV25-1,TRBD1,TRBJ2-1,.,CASRTGPKQFF,TGTGCCAGCAGGACAGGGCCCAAGCAGTTCTTC
TRBV7-9,.,TRBJ2-5,.,CASSLMGHYQETQYF,TGTGCCAGCAGCTTAATGGGACACTACCAAGAGACCCAGTACTTC
TRBV6-5,.,TRBJ1-6,.,CASSYDGESAPLHF,TGTGCCAGCAGTTACGACGGGGAATCGGCACCCCTCCACTTT
TRBV30,.,TRBJ2-1,.,CAWSVWRARYNEQFF,TGTGCCTGGAGTGTATGGAGGGCCCGCTACAATGAGCAGTTCTTC
TRBV19,TRBD1,TRBJ2-3,.,CASTGSWDRVTDTQYF,TGTGCCAGTACCGGAAGTTGGGACAGGGTCACAGATACGCAGTATTTT
TRBV19,.,TRBJ1-5,few,CASSIRRIHQPQHF,TGTGCCAGTAGTATTCGGAGAATTCATCAGCCCCAGCATTTT
TRBV6-5,TRBD2,TRBJ2-3,once,CASSRSRGGPNTQYF,TGTGCCAGCAGTCGTTCCCGGGGAGGGCCGAATACGCAGTATTTT
TRBV5-6,.,TRBJ1-4,once,CASSLGGVGEKLFF,TGTGCCAGCAGCTTGGGGGGGGTGGGCGAAAAACTGTTTTTT
TRBV4-3,TRBD2,TRBJ2-4,.,CASSQEFWLAGRGENIQYF,TGCGCCAGCAGCCAAGAATTTTGGCTAGCGGGAAGGGGAGAAAACATTCAGTACTTC
TRBV2,.,TRBJ2-5,.,CASSLQGRETQYF,TGTGCCAGCAGTTTACAGGGCCGGGAGACCCAGTACTTC
TRBV7-2,.,TRBJ1-2,.,CASSPGGSGGYTF,TGTGCCAGCAGTCCTGGGGGCTCGGGCGGCTACACCTTC
TRBV7-2,.,TRBJ1-1,.,CASSLVSGLDTEAFF,TGTGCCAGCAGCTTAGTTTCTGGGCTTGATACTGAAGCTTTCTTT
TRBV10-3,.,TRBJ1-2,.,CAISELGGDYGYTF,TGTGCCATCAGTGAGTTAGGGGGAGATTATGGCTACACCTTC
TRBV19,TRBD1,TRBJ1-2,once,CASSIGQGGGYTF,TGTGCCAGTAGTATAGGACAGGGAGGTGGCTACACCTTC
TRBV6-6,.,TRBJ2-1,.,CASSQQGVVFF,TGTGCCAGCAGTCAACAGGGAGTCGTGTTCTTC
TRBV19,TRBD1,TRBJ1-5,.,CASSTATGGQPQHF,TGTGCCAGTAGTACAGCGACAGGGGGCCAGCCCCAGCATTTT
TRBV7-2,.,TRBJ2-1,once,CASSLVGGGVNEQFF,TGTGCCAGCAGCTTAGTAGGGGGCGGGGTTAATGAGCAGTTCTTC
TRBV6-5,TRBD1,TRBJ1-1,.,CASSPEDRANTEAFF,TGTGCCAGCAGCCCGGAGGACAGGGCGAACACTGAAGCTTTCTTT